The rows below give T cell receptor beta chains drawn from one sample of a study of beta chain features in type 1 diabetes. The protocol was immunoSEQ multiplex PCR, while the TCRdb copy is restricted to in-frame clones and leaves out a portion. Among fewer than 400,000 clones listed, about a tenth were seen once. Sequencing was performed on central memory CD4+ T cells from blood. The receptor set was obtained from a man between 25 and 39 years old with type 1 diabetes. CDR3s include the opening cysteine and the closing phenylalanine or tryptophan. Fields, in order: V gene, J gene, CDR3 protein.

v_call: TRBV19; j_call: TRBJ1-1; cdr3_aa: CASSMTGEAFF
v_call: TRBV4-3; j_call: TRBJ2-2; cdr3_aa: CASSQDRGYTGELFF
v_call: TRBV7-4; j_call: TRBJ1-5; cdr3_aa: CASSRSGTAFNQPQHF
v_call: TRBV7-9; j_call: TRBJ2-5; cdr3_aa: CASSDTGGGRETQYF
v_call: TRBV6-5; j_call: TRBJ2-7; cdr3_aa: CASRGTGGLNEQYF
v_call: TRBV7-2; j_call: TRBJ2-1; cdr3_aa: CASSRRGDVGYNEQFF
v_call: TRBV7-9; j_call: TRBJ2-5; cdr3_aa: CASSPTGSLARETQYF
v_call: TRBV28; j_call: TRBJ2-7; cdr3_aa: CASSLSGGSGEQYF
v_call: TRBV7-2; j_call: TRBJ2-4; cdr3_aa: CASSPSGGASRAKNIQYF
v_call: TRBV6-4; j_call: TRBJ2-7; cdr3_aa: CASSLDSKVHEQYF
v_call: TRBV27; j_call: TRBJ2-7; cdr3_aa: CASSQGGEQYF
v_call: TRBV5-6; j_call: TRBJ2-3; cdr3_aa: CASSLFTASTDTQYF
v_call: TRBV23-1; j_call: TRBJ1-2; cdr3_aa: CASSLRSPQDYGYTF
v_call: TRBV15; j_call: TRBJ1-2; cdr3_aa: CATSRDLQVDYGYTF
v_call: TRBV5-1; j_call: TRBJ2-5; cdr3_aa: CASSLLAGDGETQYF
v_call: TRBV5-4; j_call: TRBJ1-2; cdr3_aa: CASSFSENYGYTF
v_call: TRBV19; j_call: TRBJ1-1; cdr3_aa: CAGFLNTEAFF
v_call: TRBV5-8; j_call: TRBJ2-5; cdr3_aa: CASSLGTAETQYF
v_call: TRBV4-3; j_call: TRBJ2-3; cdr3_aa: CASSPGGGADTQYF
v_call: TRBV10-2; j_call: TRBJ2-7; cdr3_aa: CASSESGGLSYEQYF
v_call: TRBV2; j_call: TRBJ2-5; cdr3_aa: CASSGLAGFSGETQYF
v_call: TRBV9; j_call: TRBJ1-1; cdr3_aa: CASSAAGGVTEAFF
v_call: TRBV4-3; j_call: TRBJ1-6; cdr3_aa: CASSQGDRPNSPLHF
v_call: TRBV7-2; j_call: TRBJ1-5; cdr3_aa: CASSFVGQPQHF
v_call: TRBV25-1; j_call: TRBJ1-6; cdr3_aa: CASRGGAFNSPLHF
v_call: TRBV7-2; j_call: TRBJ1-2; cdr3_aa: CASSLQWTEAYGYTF
v_call: TRBV4-1; j_call: TRBJ1-2; cdr3_aa: CASSPSPTDVYGYTF
v_call: TRBV20-1; j_call: TRBJ2-5; cdr3_aa: CSAWVSETQYF
v_call: TRBV6-6; j_call: TRBJ2-7; cdr3_aa: CASKLGQGQREQYF
v_call: TRBV27; j_call: TRBJ2-1; cdr3_aa: CASTPFGGGRYNEQFF
v_call: TRBV28; j_call: TRBJ2-2; cdr3_aa: CASSFSTWVGELFF
v_call: TRBV13; j_call: TRBJ1-1; cdr3_aa: CASSLGGRDTEAFF
v_call: TRBV13; j_call: TRBJ2-5; cdr3_aa: CASSSTRGETQYF
v_call: TRBV6-6; j_call: TRBJ1-1; cdr3_aa: CASSYVGLNTEAFF
v_call: TRBV9; j_call: TRBJ1-6; cdr3_aa: CASSVEDRNNSPLHF
v_call: TRBV2; j_call: TRBJ1-2; cdr3_aa: CASSPRRTNYGYTF
v_call: TRBV28; j_call: TRBJ1-2; cdr3_aa: CASSFRQRGYTF
v_call: TRBV4-3; j_call: TRBJ2-3; cdr3_aa: CASSQERQRGAYTDTQYF
v_call: TRBV27; j_call: TRBJ2-1; cdr3_aa: CPISTLGQGQHNEQFF
v_call: TRBV5-5; j_call: TRBJ2-3; cdr3_aa: CASSFRGADTQYF
v_call: TRBV11-3; j_call: TRBJ2-3; cdr3_aa: CASSPQQTDTQYF
v_call: TRBV27; j_call: TRBJ2-7; cdr3_aa: CASSLEKGGYEQYF
v_call: TRBV7-2; j_call: TRBJ1-2; cdr3_aa: CASSDYQTNEGYTF
v_call: TRBV7-2; j_call: TRBJ2-3; cdr3_aa: CASSRRLAGDGTDTQYF
v_call: TRBV9; j_call: TRBJ2-5; cdr3_aa: CASSVGGETQYF
v_call: TRBV25-1; j_call: TRBJ2-1; cdr3_aa: CASRSTNEQFF
v_call: TRBV28; j_call: TRBJ2-7; cdr3_aa: CASSPHGGNEQYF
v_call: TRBV29-1; j_call: TRBJ1-1; cdr3_aa: CSVDWRGALNTEAFF
v_call: TRBV19; j_call: TRBJ2-7; cdr3_aa: CARDHSSSEQYF
v_call: TRBV2; j_call: TRBJ1-3; cdr3_aa: CASSERLYSGNTIYF
v_call: TRBV7-2; j_call: TRBJ2-1; cdr3_aa: CASSFSGGNNEQFF
v_call: TRBV7-2; j_call: TRBJ2-4; cdr3_aa: CASSPLGQAKNIQYF
v_call: TRBV4-1; j_call: TRBJ2-3; cdr3_aa: CASSQDFAGSTDTQYF
v_call: TRBV5-1; j_call: TRBJ2-7; cdr3_aa: CASRRHDSSYEQYF
v_call: TRBV11-2; j_call: TRBJ2-7; cdr3_aa: CASSIHAGPGLGEQYF
v_call: TRBV11-2; j_call: TRBJ2-1; cdr3_aa: CASSLVSGVEGNEQFF
v_call: TRBV6-5; j_call: TRBJ1-5; cdr3_aa: CASAGQGNQPQHF
v_call: TRBV4-3; j_call: TRBJ2-1; cdr3_aa: CASSPGLLAGGHEQFF